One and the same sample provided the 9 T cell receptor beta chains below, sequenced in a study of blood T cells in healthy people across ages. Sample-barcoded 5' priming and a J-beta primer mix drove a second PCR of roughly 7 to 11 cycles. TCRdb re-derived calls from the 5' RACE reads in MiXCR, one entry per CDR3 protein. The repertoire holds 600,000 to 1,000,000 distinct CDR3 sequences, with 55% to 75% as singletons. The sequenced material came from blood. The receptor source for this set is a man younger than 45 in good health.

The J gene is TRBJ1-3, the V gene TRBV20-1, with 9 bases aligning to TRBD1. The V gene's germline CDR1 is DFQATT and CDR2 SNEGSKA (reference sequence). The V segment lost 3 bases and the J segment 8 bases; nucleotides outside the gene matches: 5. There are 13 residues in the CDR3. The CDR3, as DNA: TGCAGTGCTAGGGGACAGGGCGACTACACCATATATTTT. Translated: CSARGQGDYTIYF.

The CDR3 nucleotides read TGCAGTGCCAGGACAGGAACCGATTCACCCCTCCACTTT. This sequence encodes CSARTGTDSPLHF. V and J are TRBV20-1 and TRBJ1-6, with 7 nucleotides matching TRBD1. Germline values: CDR1 DFQATT, CDR2 SNEGSKA (reference sequence). V lost 6 bases, J lost 8 bases, and 7 bases stayed unmatched. This CDR3 comprises 13 residues.

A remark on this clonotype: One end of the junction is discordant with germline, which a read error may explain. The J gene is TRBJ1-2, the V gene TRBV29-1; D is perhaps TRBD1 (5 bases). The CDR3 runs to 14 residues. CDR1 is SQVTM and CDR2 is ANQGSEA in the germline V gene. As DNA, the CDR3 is TGCAGCATTGACATGGGGGATGGATACTATGGCTACACCTTC. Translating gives CSIDMGDGYYGYTF.

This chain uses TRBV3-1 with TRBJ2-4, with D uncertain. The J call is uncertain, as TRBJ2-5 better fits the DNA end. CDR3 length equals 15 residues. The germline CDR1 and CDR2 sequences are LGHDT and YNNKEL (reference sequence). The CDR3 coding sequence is TGTGCCAGCAGCCAAGATCGGGTTCAGCAAGAGACCCAGTACTTC. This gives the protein CASSQDRVQQETQYF.

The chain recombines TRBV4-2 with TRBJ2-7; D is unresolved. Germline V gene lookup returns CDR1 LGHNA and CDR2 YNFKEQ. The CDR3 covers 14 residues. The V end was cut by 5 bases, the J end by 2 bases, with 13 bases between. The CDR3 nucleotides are TGTGCCAGCAGCGTCCTGACTGACCCCTACGAGCAGTACTTC. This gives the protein CASSVLTDPYEQYF.

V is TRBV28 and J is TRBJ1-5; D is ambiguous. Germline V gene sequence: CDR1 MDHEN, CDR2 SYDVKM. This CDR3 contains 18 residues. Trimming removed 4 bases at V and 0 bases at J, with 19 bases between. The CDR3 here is CASSWPLTWLYSNQPQHF. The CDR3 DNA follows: TGTGCCAGCAGTTGGCCGCTTACATGGCTTTATAGCAATCAGCCCCAGCATTTT.

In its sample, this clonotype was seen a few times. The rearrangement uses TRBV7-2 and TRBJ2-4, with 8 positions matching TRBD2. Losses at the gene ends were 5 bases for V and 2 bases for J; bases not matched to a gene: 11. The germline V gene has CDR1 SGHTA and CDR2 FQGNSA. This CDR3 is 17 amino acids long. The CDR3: CASSPWVGSGTKNIQYF. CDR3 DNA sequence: TGTGCCAGCAGCCCTTGGGTCGGTAGCGGGACCAAAAACATTCAGTACTTC. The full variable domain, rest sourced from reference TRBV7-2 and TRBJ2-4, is GAGVSQSPSNKVTEKGKDVELRCDPISGHTALYWYRQSLGQGLEFLIYFQGNSAPDKSGLPSDRFSAERTGGSVSTLTIQRTQQEDSAVYLCASSPWVGSGTKNIQYFGAGTRLSVL.

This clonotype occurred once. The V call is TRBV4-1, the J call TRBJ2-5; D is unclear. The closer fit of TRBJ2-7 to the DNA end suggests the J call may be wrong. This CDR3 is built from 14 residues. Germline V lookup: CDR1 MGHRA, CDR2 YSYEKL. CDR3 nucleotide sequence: TGCGCCAGCAGCCAAGATTCGGAAATCTACGAGCAGTACTTC. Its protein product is CASSQDSEIYEQYF.

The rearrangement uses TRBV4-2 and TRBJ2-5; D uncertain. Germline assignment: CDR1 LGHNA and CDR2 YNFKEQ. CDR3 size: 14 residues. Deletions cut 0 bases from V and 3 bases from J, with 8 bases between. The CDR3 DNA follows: TGTGCCAGCAGCCAAGAAAGTACCAAAGAGACCCAGTACTTC. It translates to CASSQESTKETQYF.